A single sample gave rise to the 17 T cell receptor beta chains below, sequenced in a study of T cells in Graves' hyperthyroidism and ophthalmopathy. TCR beta CDR3 region amplification was performed from RNA transcripts. Primed by the HTBI set, a first-round RT-PCR was run on the TCR CDR3. A single record per CDR3 protein comes from TCRdb applying MiXCR to the multiplex PCR reads. The data show hundreds of thousands of distinct CDR3 sequences, around a quarter seen once. Sequenced material: blood. The receptors were sampled from a young woman with Graves' ophthalmopathy.

This chain joins TRBV2 and TRBJ2-7; 7 nucleotides align to TRBD2. Germline V gene lookup returns CDR1 SNHLY and CDR2 FYNNEI. The CDR3 sequence is 15 residues long. V shed 8 bases, J shed 1 base, and the junction held 11 bases outside the gene matches. The CDR3 region is CASPVGGETSYEQYF. The DNA for the CDR3 is TGTGCCAGCCCTGTGGGAGGGGAGACTTCCTACGAGCAGTACTTC.

The chain's CDR3 is CASRRDSLNTEAFF. The CDR3 DNA is TGTGCCAGCAGGAGGGACAGTCTAAACACTGAAGCTTTCTTT. This chain links TRBV5-5 with TRBJ1-1; TRBD1 agrees at 7 bases. J lost 2 bases, V lost 5 bases, and 6 bases had no gene match. Germline loops: CDR1 SGHKS, CDR2 YYEKEE (reference sequence). The CDR3 totals 14 residues.

This clonotype has ten or more counts. The chain employs TRBV27 and TRBJ2-7; no reliable D call. V lost 6 bases and J 6 bases, leaving 12 bases between the germline ends. Germline lookup yields CDR1 MNHEY and CDR2 SMNVEV (reference sequence). CDR3 length: 12 residues. CDR3 DNA sequence: TGTGCCAGCAGGAACCCGTCAAGCGAGCAGTACTTC. This encodes CASRNPSSEQYF.

The chain uses TRBV20-1 and TRBJ1-2; D remains unclear. The CDR3 runs 12 residues. Germline V gene data show CDR1 as DFQATT and CDR2 as SNEGSKA (reference sequence). Trimming cost V 3 bases and J 4 bases, with 9 bases left between them. CDR3 protein: CSASSRIYGYTF. For the CDR3, the DNA is TGCAGTGCTAGTTCAAGGATCTATGGCTACACCTTC.

The V call is TRBV20-1, the J call TRBJ1-2; no clear D gene. Germline assignment: CDR1 DFQATT and CDR2 SNEGSKA (reference sequence). The CDR3 has 12 amino acids. V lost 2 bases to trimming and J lost 7 bases, with 11 bases between them. Written as DNA, the CDR3 is TGCAGTGCTAGACAAAGGGTTGGTGGCTACACCTTC. Translated, it gives CSARQRVGGYTF.

This clonotype came up many times. The chain uses TRBV19 and TRBJ2-7; D remains ambiguous. With 6 bases removed from V and 0 bases from J, the gap between germline ends came to 15 bases. The CDR3 runs to 15 residues. The germline V gene encodes CDR1 LNHDA and CDR2 SQIVND (reference sequence). CDR3 sequence (DNA): TGTGCCAGTAGCCCTCGGACGAAGAGCTCCTACGAGCAGTACTTC. Its translation: CASSPRTKSSYEQYF.

The chain is built from TRBV6-5 and TRBJ1-1; 7 nucleotides align to TRBD1. Germline CDR1 reads MNHEY; CDR2 reads SVGAGI. The CDR3 covers 15 residues. J gave up 3 bases and V 2 bases, and 6 bases lay outside the gene matches. CDR3 residues: CASSYVGGVDTEAFF. The CDR3 coding sequence is TGTGCCAGCAGTTACGTAGGGGGCGTCGACACTGAAGCTTTCTTT.

This clonotype was counted at least ten times. A much larger clonotype is one base distant, so this may be a read error. The chain links TRBV7-2 to TRBJ1-1; D is undetermined. From germline, CDR1 is SGHTA and CDR2 FQGNSA. This CDR3 has 13 residues. V was trimmed by 5 bases and J by 5 bases, leaving 12 bases between them. This chain's CDR3 is CASSIVAATEAFF. The CDR3 nucleotides read TGTGCCAGCAGCATTGTAGCTGCTACTGAAGCTTTCTTT.

The table lists this clonotype with a few counts. Because it lacks the conserved phenylalanine or tryptophan at the end, this CDR3 is likely a read error. The chain joins TRBV9 to TRBJ1-1, with a tentative D call TRBD1 (5 bases). The V end was cut by 3 bases, the J end by 6 bases, with 15 bases between. Germline lookup yields CDR1 SGDLS and CDR2 YYNGEE. The CDR3 runs to 14 residues. Written as DNA, the CDR3 is TGTGCCAGCAGCGCGACCGGTGGGACCGCTGAAGCTTTCCTT. This codes for CASSATGGTAEAFL.

This clonotype has a handful of counts. The rearrangement joins TRBV3-1 to TRBJ1-1, with unresolved D. V was trimmed by 4 bases and J by 0 bases, leaving 15 bases between them. This CDR3 contains 16 residues. Germline V gives CDR1 LGHDT, CDR2 YNNKEL (reference sequence). CDR3 sequence: CASSPFGRALNTEAFF. For the CDR3, the DNA is TGTGCCAGCAGCCCATTTGGAAGGGCGTTGAACACTGAAGCTTTCTTT.

This sequence joins TRBV5-4 and TRBJ2-6; D may be TRBD2 (6 bases). The V gene lost 0 bases and the J gene lost 0 bases, with 10 bases spanning the gap. CDR1 is SGHNT and CDR2 is YYREEE in the germline V gene (reference sequence). The CDR3 consists of 17 residues. Here the CDR3 reads CASSLVRGLSGANVLTF. CDR3 DNA: TGTGCCAGCAGCTTGGTGCGGGGACTCTCTGGGGCCAACGTCCTGACTTTC.

There are many counts of this clonotype. The chain is built from TRBV7-8 and TRBJ1-3; D perhaps matches TRBD1 (5 bases). Germline V gene sequence: CDR1 SGHVS, CDR2 FQNEAQ. V lost 1 base, J lost 0 bases, and 7 bases lay in between. The CDR3 is made up of 15 amino acids. The CDR3 loop is CASSLEGSSGNTIYF. The CDR3, as DNA: TGTGCCAGCAGCTTAGAGGGGAGCTCTGGAAACACCATATATTTT.

This clonotype has ten or more counts. V is TRBV10-3 and J is TRBJ1-1; possible D gene TRBD1, 5 bases. There are 12 residues in the CDR3. V was trimmed by 6 bases and J by 5 bases, leaving 10 bases between them. Germline assignment: CDR1 ENHRY and CDR2 SYGVKD. CDR3 residues: CAIRSRGTEAFF. In nucleotides, the CDR3 is TGTGCCATCAGGTCGAGGGGAACTGAAGCTTTCTTT.

The chain joins TRBV19 to TRBJ2-2, with TRBD1 identical over 11 bases. This CDR3 has 15 residues. V lost 3 bases to trimming and J lost 4 bases; unmatched junction nucleotides: 1. Germline loops: CDR1 LNHDA, CDR2 SQIVND (reference sequence). CDR3 in amino acids: CASSIGTGGTGELFF. CDR3 DNA sequence: TGTGCCAGTAGTATTGGGACAGGGGGCACCGGGGAGCTGTTTTTT. The variable domain in full, completed from reference TRBV19 and TRBJ2-2, reads DGGITQSPKYLFRKEGQNVTLSCEQNLNHDAMYWYRQDPGQGLRLIYYSQIVNDFQKGDIAEGYSVSREKKESFPLTVTSAQKNPTAFYLCASSIGTGGTGELFFGEGSRLTVL.

This clonotype was detected many times. CDR3 region: CASSLQGGGNQPQHF. The CDR3 nucleotides read TGCGCCAGCAGCTTACAGGGAGGTGGCAATCAGCCCCAGCATTTT. The rearrangement uses TRBV5-1 and TRBJ1-5, with D possibly being TRBD1 (6 bases). CDR3 length: 15 residues. Germline values: CDR1 SGHRS, CDR2 YFSETQ. V was cut by 2 bases and J by 2 bases, with 11 bases left in between.

This clonotype was recorded at least ten times. V and J are TRBV13 and TRBJ1-1; 7 bases match TRBD1. The CDR3 spans 16 residues. The germline V gene has CDR1 PRHDT and CDR2 FYEKMQ (reference sequence). The trim removed 4 bases at V and 0 bases at J, leaving 8 bases unmatched. CDR3 sequence reads: CASSSITGEVNTEAFF. In DNA form, the CDR3 reads TGTGCCAGCAGCTCAATAACAGGGGAGGTGAACACTGAAGCTTTCTTT.

This clonotype was counted many times. This rearrangement joins TRBV6-2 or TRBV6-3 to TRBJ1-2, with D possibly matching TRBD1 (5 bases). V was trimmed by 6 bases and J by 0 bases, leaving 14 bases between them. The CDR3 is 15 amino acids. CDR1 and CDR2 from the germline V gene are MNHEY and SVGEGT. The CDR3 here is CASSRGHSPNYGYTF. CDR3 sequence (DNA): TGTGCCAGCAGCCGCGGACACAGTCCTAACTATGGCTACACCTTC.